The 32 T cell receptor beta chains listed next were all sequenced from one sample in a study of cytomegalovirus exposure and HLA in healthy donors (dated by TCRdb to between 2016 and 2019). Library preparation was by the immunoSEQ multiplex PCR assay. For the multiplex PCR, a mixture combining 60 forward primers for TCR Vbeta segments and 13 reverse primers for TCR Jbeta segments was used. Imported from immuneACCESS, the table was reduced by TCRdb to in-frame sequences with V and J called. These copies leave out some clones; in studies compared against another copy, an unresolved V gene accounts for under half, and the cause of the remainder is not known. The sample has 270,000 or so clones on record, nearly 95% of them singletons. In total, the top ten clones hold 1.5% to 2% of the sample. The sample comprised PBMCs. The receptors come from a girl aged 2-15 years in good health and CMV-seronegative.

The rearrangement links TRBV9 to TRBJ2-1; possible D gene TRBD2, 5 bases. Trimming shortened V by 3 bases and J by 9 bases, and 10 bases separated the two germline ends. The CDR3 spans 12 residues. The germline V gene encodes CDR1 SGDLS and CDR2 YYNGEE. The DNA of the CDR3 is TGTGCCAGCAGCGGACCCGGAGGTGAGCAGTTCTTC. This codes for CASSGPGGEQFF.

The chain couples TRBV9 to TRBJ2-1; 7 bases are a match to TRBD1. V was clipped by 4 bases and J by 5 bases; unmatched bases: 12. This CDR3 has 16 residues. CDR1 SGDLS and CDR2 YYNGEE come from the germline V gene. The CDR3 here is CASSPEGQGVDNEQFF. The CDR3 DNA sequence: TGTGCCAGCAGCCCCGAGGGGCAGGGGGTGGACAATGAGCAGTTCTTC.

The chain is built from TRBV4-2 and TRBJ2-1; D not certain. Trimming removed 0 bases at V and 15 bases at J, with 15 bases between. This CDR3 contains 13 residues. Per germline, CDR1 LGHNA and CDR2 YNFKEQ. The CDR3 nucleotides are TGTGCCAGCAGCCAAGAGGAGAGGTTCTTTTTGTTCTTC. Translated: CASSQEERFFLFF.

The DNA of the CDR3 is TGTGCCAGCAGCTCGGTTAGCGGGAACATCGGGCATGAGCAGTTCTTC. Residues: CASSSVSGNIGHEQFF. The gene calls are TRBV5-4 and TRBJ2-1, with 8 bases identical to TRBD2. CDR1 and CDR2 from the germline V gene are SGHNT and YYREEE (reference sequence). Unmatched junction bases numbered 13, after V lost 3 bases and J lost 8 bases. CDR3 length: 16 amino acids.

The rearrangement joins TRBV5-1 to TRBJ2-5; perhaps TRBD1 as D (5 bases). CDR1 SGHRS and CDR2 YFSETQ come from the germline V gene. Between the trimmed V and J ends, which lost 3 bases and 2 bases, there was a span of 14 bases. This CDR3 has 15 amino acids. Written as DNA, the CDR3 is TGCGCCAGCAGCTCAGGACACTCCCCGCAAGAGACCCAGTACTTC. Translated, it gives CASSSGHSPQETQYF.

This chain joins TRBV7-9 and TRBJ1-1; D is unclear. Trimming stripped 0 bases from V and 5 bases from J, with 13 bases between. Looked up from germline, CDR1 is SEHNR and CDR2 is FQNEAQ (reference sequence). The length of the CDR3 is 15 residues. The CDR3 region is CASSLAGGSSTEAFF. CDR3 DNA sequence: TGTGCCAGCAGCTTAGCCGGTGGTTCGAGTACTGAAGCTTTCTTT.

The gene calls are TRBV6-1 and TRBJ2-2, with 7 bases aligning to TRBD1. The junction had 4 bases not matched to a gene; V was cut back by 7 bases and J by 2 bases. The germline V gene encodes CDR1 MNHNS and CDR2 SASEGT. CDR3 length: 14 residues. The CDR3 protein is CASTGQPNTGELFF. DNA for the CDR3: TGTGCCAGCACGGGACAGCCTAACACCGGGGAGCTGTTTTTT.

The genes are TRBV2 and TRBJ2-7; D remains ambiguous. Germline V gives CDR1 SNHLY, CDR2 FYNNEI. The CDR3 contains 13 residues. V lost 4 bases, J lost 0 bases, and 7 bases lay in between. CDR3 in DNA: TGTGCCAGCAGTGGGGCCACCTCCTACGAGCAGTACTTC. This gives the protein CASSGATSYEQYF.

The V and J genes are TRBV13 and TRBJ1-3; TRBD1 aligns across 7 bases. CDR1 PRHDT and CDR2 FYEKMQ come from the germline V gene (reference sequence). Trimming at V came to 5 bases and at J to 0 bases, leaving 7 bases not matched to a gene. The CDR3 is 16 amino acids. This CDR3 reads CASSPRGVSSGNTIYF. CDR3 nucleotides: TGTGCCAGCAGCCCCAGGGGGGTCTCCTCTGGAAACACCATATATTTT.

The genes are TRBV27 and TRBJ2-7, with 16 bases matching TRBD2. This CDR3 is built from 18 residues. CDR1 is MNHEY, CDR2 SMNVEV, per germline (reference sequence). Trimming at V came to 4 bases and at J to 7 bases, leaving 13 bases not matched to a gene. The CDR3 loop reads CASSSRGLAGGPRGEQYF. The CDR3 bases are TGTGCCAGCAGTTCCAGGGGACTAGCGGGGGGGCCGAGGGGTGAGCAGTACTTC.

The chain employs TRBV6-4 and TRBJ2-1, with 8 bases identical to TRBD2. The CDR3 is 19 amino acids. Germline-derived CDR1 and CDR2 are MRHNA and SNTAGT. V gave up 5 bases and J gave up 0 bases; unmatched junction bases: 15. CDR3 protein: CASSPAGGTHMNSYNEQFF. CDR3 coding DNA: TGTGCCAGCAGTCCCGCGGGAGGCACCCATATGAACTCCTACAATGAGCAGTTCTTC.

The genes are TRBV5-4 and TRBJ2-1, with 7 nucleotides matching TRBD2. Per the germline V gene, CDR1 is SGHNT and CDR2 is YYREEE (reference sequence). This CDR3 is built from 14 residues. Germline trimming cut 2 bases from V and 7 bases from J; bases unmatched to any gene: 6. The chain's CDR3 is CASSLSGMGNEQFF. CDR3 nucleotide sequence: TGTGCCAGCAGCTTAAGCGGGATGGGGAATGAGCAGTTCTTC.

This chain uses TRBV11-3 with TRBJ2-5, with 10 bases lining up with TRBD2. After removal of 5 bases from V and 2 bases from J, the junction contained 11 bases not matched to a gene. Germline V gene lookup returns CDR1 SGHNT and CDR2 YENEEA. The CDR3 has 17 residues. CDR3 in DNA: TGTGCCAGCAGCCCTGGGGCTAGCGGGGGACTACAAGAGACCCAGTACTTC. It encodes CASSPGASGGLQETQYF.

The rearrangement links TRBV7-9 to TRBJ2-3; 12 nucleotides line up with TRBD2. The CDR3 contains 18 residues. Germline loops: CDR1 SEHNR, CDR2 FQNEAQ (reference sequence). V was pared by 1 base and J by 4 bases, with 9 bases of the junction left unmatched. CDR3 sequence (DNA): TGTGCCAGCAGCTTAGACGAAACTAGCGGGGGGAAATCAGATACGCAGTATTTT. Translation gives CASSLDETSGGKSDTQYF.

The chain carries TRBV2 and TRBJ2-7; 12 positions match TRBD1. V was clipped by 7 bases and J by 7 bases; unmatched bases: 8. The CDR3 extends over 14 amino acids. Looked up from germline, CDR1 is SNHLY and CDR2 is FYNNEI. CDR3 in DNA: TGTGCCAGCAACCCGGGACAGGGGGCGAGGGAGCAGTACTTC. It specifies CASNPGQGAREQYF.

The sample holds one count of this clone. The chain uses TRBV5-1 and TRBJ2-2, with 9 bases aligning to TRBD1. Germline lookup yields CDR1 SGHRS and CDR2 YFSETQ. This CDR3 has 14 amino acids. The V segment lost 4 bases and the J segment 6 bases; nucleotides outside the gene matches: 4. The chain's CDR3 is CASSGGQGAGELFF. In nucleotides, the CDR3 is TGCGCCAGCAGCGGGGGACAGGGCGCCGGGGAGCTGTTTTTT. The variable domain in full, completed from reference TRBV5-1 and TRBJ2-2, reads KAGVTQTPRYLIKTRGQQVTLSCSPISGHRSVSWYQQTPGQGLQFLFEYFSETQRNKGNFPGRFSGRQFSNSRSEMNVSTLELGDSALYLCASSGGQGAGELFFGEGSRLTVL.

The count of this clone is one. The chain combines TRBV2 with TRBJ1-5; D may be TRBD1 (6 bases). The V and J ends lost 5 bases and 0 bases respectively, with 20 bases between them. The CDR3 totals 18 residues. Germline CDR1 is SNHLY and CDR2 is FYNNEI. Written as DNA, the CDR3 is TGTGCCAGCAGTTTAGGACAGTGGGGGTCATTTAGCAATCAGCCCCAGCATTTT. As protein: CASSLGQWGSFSNQPQHF.

The chain links TRBV30 to TRBJ2-1; 9 bases are a match to TRBD2. Germline V gene sequence: CDR1 GTSNPN, CDR2 SVGIG (reference sequence). This CDR3 contains 13 residues. The trim removed 1 base at V and 6 bases at J, leaving 1 base unmatched. The CDR3 loop is CAWSGLAANEQFF. In nucleotides, the CDR3 is TGTGCCTGGAGTGGACTAGCGGCCAATGAGCAGTTCTTC.

The J gene is TRBJ1-2, the V gene TRBV27; the D gene is possibly TRBD1 (6 bases). The CDR3 has 15 residues. Germline loops: CDR1 MNHEY, CDR2 SMNVEV (reference sequence). V lost 5 bases, J lost 6 bases, and 19 bases lay in between. As DNA, the CDR3 is TGTGCCAGCAGTACGAACAGGGACGGGAATCATGGCTACACCTTC. Translating gives CASSTNRDGNHGYTF.

The rearrangement joins TRBV6-1 to TRBJ1-6, with D possibly being TRBD1 (5 bases). Germline CDR1 reads MNHNS; CDR2 reads SASEGT. This CDR3 has 14 amino acids. V was clipped by 6 bases and J by 9 bases, with 15 bases between them. CDR3 loop: CASSVTVISSPLHF. The CDR3 DNA reads TGTGCCAGCAGCGTGACAGTTATCAGTTCACCCCTCCACTTT.

V usage is TRBV5-6 and J usage is TRBJ2-5, with a possible D match to TRBD1 (5 bases). The DNA matches TRBJ2-7 better at its end, which makes the J call doubtful. This CDR3 comprises 15 residues. Germline-derived CDR1 and CDR2 are SGHDT and YYEEEE. CDR3 loop: CASSLPSGHPYEQYF. As DNA, the CDR3 is TGTGCCAGCAGCTTGCCATCCGGACATCCATACGAGCAGTACTTC.

This clone was counted only a few times. The CDR3 DNA reads as TGTGCCAGTAGTAACCGGGACTACTCCTACGAGCAGTACTTC. It yields the protein CASSNRDYSYEQYF. This chain connects TRBV19 to TRBJ2-7; 7 bases are shared with TRBD2. The CDR3 extends over 14 amino acids. V gave up 4 bases and J gave up 0 bases; unmatched junction bases: 3. Germline V gene sequence: CDR1 LNHDA, CDR2 SQIVND (reference sequence).

The rearrangement joins TRBV5-6 to TRBJ2-1; 8 bases line up with TRBD1. V dropped 0 bases and J dropped 8; count of bases not matched to a gene: 1. In germline, CDR1 is SGHDT, CDR2 YYEEEE. This CDR3 has 13 amino acids. CDR3 protein: CASSLGTGYEQFF. In nucleotides, the CDR3 is TGTGCCAGCAGCTTGGGGACAGGGTATGAGCAGTTCTTC.

The gene calls are TRBV11-2 and TRBJ2-5; perhaps TRBD1 as D (6 bases). V was shortened by 1 base and J by 4 bases, with 7 bases between the two germline ends. Germline V gene data show CDR1 as SGHAT and CDR2 as FQNNGV. This CDR3 has 13 amino acids. CDR3 nucleotide sequence: TGTGCCAGCAGCTTAGTAGGGGGAGAGACCCAGTACTTC. Translating it yields CASSLVGGETQYF. The variable domain in full, with the rest retrieved from reference TRBV11-2 and TRBJ2-5, is EAGVAQSPRYKIIEKRQSVAFWCNPISGHATLYWYQQILGQGPKLLIQFQNNGVVDDSQLPKDRFSAERLKGVDSTLKIQPAKLEDSAVYLCASSLVGGETQYFGPGTRLLVL.

CDR3 loop: CSAEPTGTDGYTF. The DNA for the CDR3 is TGCAGCGCGGAACCGACCGGGACAGATGGCTACACCTTC. The chain is built from TRBV29-1 and TRBJ1-2; 7 bases match TRBD1. Germline values: CDR1 SQVTM, CDR2 ANQGSEA. This CDR3 has 13 amino acids. J was trimmed by 6 bases and V by 7 bases; bases with no gene match: 11.

CDR3 amino acids: CASIPMTGGVSNSPLHF. CDR3 sequence (DNA): TGTGCCAGCATCCCCATGACAGGGGGAGTTTCTAATTCACCCCTCCACTTT. This chain connects TRBV28 to TRBJ1-6; 9 positions agree with TRBD1. Germline V gives CDR1 MDHEN, CDR2 SYDVKM. V lost 7 bases, J lost 6 bases, and 13 bases stayed unmatched. The CDR3 contains 17 residues.

This clone was observed a few times. The chain joins TRBV11-2 to TRBJ1-3; D not certain. CDR1 is SGHAT, CDR2 FQNNGV, per germline. The CDR3 totals 13 residues. V gave up 5 bases and J gave up 4 bases, with 9 bases separating them. CDR3: CASSPSSGNTIYF. CDR3 DNA: TGTGCCAGCAGCCCTAGTTCAGGAAACACCATATATTTT.

This chain joins TRBV5-1 and TRBJ2-1; D unresolved. The V gene's germline CDR1 is SGHRS and CDR2 YFSETQ. V was trimmed by 4 bases and J by 6 bases, leaving 8 bases between them. CDR3 length: 12 residues. The CDR3 bases are TGCGCCAGCAGCCAGACTTTCAATGAGCAGTTCTTC. Its translation is CASSQTFNEQFF.

The J gene is TRBJ2-5, the V gene TRBV4-1, with 9 bases fitting TRBD2. Germline CDR1 and CDR2: MGHRA and YSYEKL. The V segment lost 0 bases and the J segment 5 bases; nucleotides outside the gene matches: 7. This CDR3 is 16 amino acids long. Here the CDR3 DNA reads TGCGCCAGCAGCCAAGAAGGGACTAGCCGACGGGAGACCCAGTACTTC. It is translated as CASSQEGTSRRETQYF.

V usage is TRBV30 and J usage is TRBJ1-5; D not resolved. The CDR3 contains 14 residues. Between the trimmed V and J ends, which lost 2 bases and 5 bases, there was a span of 13 bases. The germline gives CDR1 GTSNPN, CDR2 SVGIG (reference sequence). CDR3 loop: CAWSRSHSDQPQHF. DNA of the CDR3: TGTGCCTGGAGTCGATCACACAGTGATCAGCCCCAGCATTTT.

The chain employs TRBV6-1 and TRBJ1-1; 7 bases match TRBD1. The germline gives CDR1 MNHNS, CDR2 SASEGT. V lost 5 bases, J lost 11 bases, and 11 bases stayed unmatched. The CDR3 sequence is 13 residues long. CDR3 DNA sequence: TGTGCCAGCAGTAGAAGACAGGGAATTACTGCTTTCTTT. This sequence encodes CASSRRQGITAFF.

This clone was found a few times. The chain joins TRBV7-6 to TRBJ2-2; TRBD2 agrees at 9 bases. The CDR3 is 15 residues long. Germline values: CDR1 SGHVS, CDR2 FNYEAQ. The trim removed 5 bases at V and 7 bases at J, leaving 8 bases unmatched. The CDR3 DNA follows: TGTGCCAGCAGCCGACTAGCGGAACATGGCGGGGAGCTGTTTTTT. This gives the protein CASSRLAEHGGELFF.